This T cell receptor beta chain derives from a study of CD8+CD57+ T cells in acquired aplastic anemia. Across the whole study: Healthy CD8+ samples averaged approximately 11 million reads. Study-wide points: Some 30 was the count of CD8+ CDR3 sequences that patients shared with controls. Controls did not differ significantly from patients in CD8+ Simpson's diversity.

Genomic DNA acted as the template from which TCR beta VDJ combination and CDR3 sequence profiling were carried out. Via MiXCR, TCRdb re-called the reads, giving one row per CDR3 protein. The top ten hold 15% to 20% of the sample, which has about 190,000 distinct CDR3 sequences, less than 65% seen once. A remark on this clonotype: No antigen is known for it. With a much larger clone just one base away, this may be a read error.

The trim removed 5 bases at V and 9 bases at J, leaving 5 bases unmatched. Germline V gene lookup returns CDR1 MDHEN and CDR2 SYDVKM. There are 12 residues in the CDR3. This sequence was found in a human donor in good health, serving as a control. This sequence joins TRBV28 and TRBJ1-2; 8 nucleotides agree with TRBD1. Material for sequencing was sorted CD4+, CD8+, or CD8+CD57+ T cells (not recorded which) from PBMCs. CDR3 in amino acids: CASSQGARSYTF. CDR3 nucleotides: TGTGCCAGCAGTCAGGGGGCGCGCAGCTACACCTTC.